The clone carrying this T cell receptor beta chain was observed at least ten times. CDR1 is MDHEN, CDR2 SYDVKM, per germline. Unmatched junction bases numbered 9, after V lost 2 bases and J lost 3 bases. The CDR3 has 17 residues. Time point given: patch test 1, 2 weeks after DPC sensitization. This sample's treatment: therapeutic diphenylcyclopropenone sensitization with weekly scalp DPC. This sample was included in a study of human T cells and chemical hapten exposure. TCRdb reanalysed the RACE reads using MiXCR and keeps one entry per CDR3 protein. Among some 110,000 distinct CDR3 sequences listed, 9.5% to 13% were seen once.

The chain combines TRBV28 with TRBJ2-7; 11 nucleotides align to TRBD2. The receptor comes from a woman in her 50s with alopecia areata. Some clones in this sample may be carry-over from other donors' samples. The starting material was whole blood, obtained in connection with sensitization to the hapten diphenylcyclopropenone (DPC). The CDR3 protein is CASSLKLAGARIYEQYF. The CDR3 DNA sequence: TGTGCCAGCAGTTTAAAACTAGCGGGAGCGAGGATCTACGAGCAGTACTTC.